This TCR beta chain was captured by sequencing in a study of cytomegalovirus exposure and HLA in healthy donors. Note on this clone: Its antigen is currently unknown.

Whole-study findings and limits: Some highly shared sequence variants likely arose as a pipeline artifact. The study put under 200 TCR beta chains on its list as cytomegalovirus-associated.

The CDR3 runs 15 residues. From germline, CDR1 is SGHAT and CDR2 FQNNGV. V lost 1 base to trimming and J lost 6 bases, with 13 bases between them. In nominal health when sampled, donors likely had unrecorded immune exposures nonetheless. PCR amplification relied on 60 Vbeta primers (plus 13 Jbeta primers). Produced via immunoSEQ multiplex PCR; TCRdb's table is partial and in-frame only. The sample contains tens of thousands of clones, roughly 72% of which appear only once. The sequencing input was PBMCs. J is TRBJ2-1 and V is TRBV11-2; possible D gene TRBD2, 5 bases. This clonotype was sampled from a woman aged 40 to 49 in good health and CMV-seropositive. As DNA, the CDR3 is TGTGCCAGCAGCTTAGGTACTAGTCTAAGCAATGAGCAGTTCTTC. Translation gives CASSLGTSLSNEQFF.